This record covers a single T cell receptor beta chain. The data stem from a study of blood T cells in healthy people across ages. With a J-beta primer mix and a sample-barcoded 5' primer, a second PCR ran about 7 to 12 cycles. TCRdb reprocessed the 5' RACE reads via MiXCR and lists one record per CDR3 protein. The table includes just under 750,000 distinct CDR3 sequences, roughly 20% detected once. This CDR3 region has 16 residues. CDR1 and CDR2 (germline): DFQATT, SNEGSKA (reference sequence). Trimming shortened V by 5 bases and J by 0 bases, and 16 bases separated the two germline ends. The specimen was blood. The receptor was derived from a man in his sixties or seventies in good health. The chain couples TRBV20-1 to TRBJ2-2, with D possibly matching TRBD1 (7 bases). CDR3 sequence (DNA): TGCAGTGCTGCCGGCGGGGACAGAACGAACACCGGGGAGCTGTTTTTT. It codes for CSAAGGDRTNTGELFF.